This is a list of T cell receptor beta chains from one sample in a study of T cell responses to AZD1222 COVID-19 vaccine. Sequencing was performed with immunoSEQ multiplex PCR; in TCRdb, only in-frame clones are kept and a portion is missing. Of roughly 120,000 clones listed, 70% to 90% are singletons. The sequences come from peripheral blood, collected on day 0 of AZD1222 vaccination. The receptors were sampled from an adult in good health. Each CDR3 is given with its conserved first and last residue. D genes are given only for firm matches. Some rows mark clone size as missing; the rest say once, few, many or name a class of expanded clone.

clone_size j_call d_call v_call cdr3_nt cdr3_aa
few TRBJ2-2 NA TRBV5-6 TGTGCCAGCAGCTTGGTGGGGACTCCCACCGGGGAGCTGTTTTTT CASSLVGTPTGELFF
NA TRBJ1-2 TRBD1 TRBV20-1 TGCAGTGCTAGTTTGGGGACAGGGAGGGGTGGCTACACCTTC CSASLGTGRGGYTF
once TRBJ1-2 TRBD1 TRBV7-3 TGTGCCAGCAGCCCCGTTGACAGGGTAGACTATGGCTACACCTTC CASSPVDRVDYGYTF
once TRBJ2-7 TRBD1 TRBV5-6 TGTGCCAGCAGCTTCGGACAGGATCAGCAGTACTTC CASSFGQDQQYF
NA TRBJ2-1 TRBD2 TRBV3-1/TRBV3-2 TGTGCCAGCAGCCAAGAGGGACTAGCGGACTTCTACAATGAGCAGTTCTTC CASSQEGLADFYNEQFF
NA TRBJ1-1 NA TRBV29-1 TGCAGCGTGATTCAGGGATTGGTGAGGCTGAACACTGAAGCTTTCTTT CSVIQGLVRLNTEAFF
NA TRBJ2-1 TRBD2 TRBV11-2 TGTGCCAGCAGTCCCGGGACTAGCAATGAGCAGTTCTTC CASSPGTSNEQFF
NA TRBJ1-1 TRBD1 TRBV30 TGTGCCTGGACCGGACAGGGAAACACTGAAGCTTTCTTT CAWTGQGNTEAFF
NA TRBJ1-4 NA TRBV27 TGTGCCAGCAGATCGGTCAGTTCAAAACTGTTTTTT CASRSVSSKLFF
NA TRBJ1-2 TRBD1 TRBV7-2 TGTGCCAGCAGCTTAGCCGGGACAGGAGACTATGGCTACACCTTC CASSLAGTGDYGYTF
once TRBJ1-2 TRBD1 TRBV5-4 TGTGCCAGCAGCTTAACAGGGGCACAAGCTAACTATGGCTACACCTTC CASSLTGAQANYGYTF
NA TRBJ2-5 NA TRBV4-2 TGTGCCAGCAGCCAAGGGTATCGCCAAGAGACCCAGTACTTC CASSQGYRQETQYF
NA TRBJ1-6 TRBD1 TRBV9 TGTGCCAGCAGCGTAGACAGGGGGCCAGGGGGATCACCCCTCCACTTT CASSVDRGPGGSPLHF
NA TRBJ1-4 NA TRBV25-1 TGTGCCAGCAGTGAACGGTGGGGGTTCCGTGAAAAACTGTTTTTT CASSERWGFREKLFF
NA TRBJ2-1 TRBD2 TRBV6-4 TGTGCCAGCAGTCTCCGCCGGGGGGATGAGCAGTTCTTC CASSLRRGDEQFF
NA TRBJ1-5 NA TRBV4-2 TGTGCCAGCAGCCAAGAGGTCTATAGCAATCAGCCCCAGCATTTT CASSQEVYSNQPQHF
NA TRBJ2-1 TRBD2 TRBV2 TGTGCCAGCAGTGAATGGGGGACTAGCATTGAGCAGTTCTTC CASSEWGTSIEQFF
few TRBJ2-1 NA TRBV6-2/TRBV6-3 TGTGCCAGCAGTTCACAGACCTACAATGAGCAGTTCTTC CASSSQTYNEQFF
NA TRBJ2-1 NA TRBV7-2 TGTGCCAGCAGCCCCCCGGCCGGGACCCCAGGTTTGGAGCAGTTCTTC CASSPPAGTPGLEQFF
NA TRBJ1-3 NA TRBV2 TGTGCCAGCACTGACAGACGCTCTGGAAACACCATATATTTT CASTDRRSGNTIYF
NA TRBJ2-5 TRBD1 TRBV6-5 TGTGCCAGCAGTTACGGACAGGGGAAAGAGACCCAGTACTTC CASSYGQGKETQYF
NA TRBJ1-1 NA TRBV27 TGTGCCAGCAGCTCGGGACGGCCCGCCACTGAAGCTTTCTTT CASSSGRPATEAFF
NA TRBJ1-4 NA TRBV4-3 TGCGCCAGCAGCCAAGGGTTGGAGGAAAAACTGTTTTTT CASSQGLEEKLFF
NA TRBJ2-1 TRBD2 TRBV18 TGTGCCAGCTCACCACGGGTTCTAGCGGGAGGAAACAATGAGCAGTTCTTC CASSPRVLAGGNNEQFF
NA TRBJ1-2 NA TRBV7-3 TGTGCCAGCAGCTTAAACGGACCGAACTATGGCTACACCTTC CASSLNGPNYGYTF
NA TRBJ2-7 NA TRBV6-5 TGTGCCAGCGCCTCAGGTTCCTACGAGCAGTACTTC CASASGSYEQYF
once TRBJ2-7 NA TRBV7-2 TGTGCCAGCACCAGACCCGGGGACGAGCAGTACTTC CASTRPGDEQYF
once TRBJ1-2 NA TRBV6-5 TGTGCCAGCAGTTACTCTCCGGGGAGTGGCTACACCTTC CASSYSPGSGYTF
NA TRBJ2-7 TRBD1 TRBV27 TGTGCCAGCAGTTTCGCCTACCGATCGGGACAGGCGAGCTCCTACGAGCAGTACTTC CASSFAYRSGQASSYEQYF
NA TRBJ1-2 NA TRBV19 TGTGCCAGTAGTGAGACCCCGGGCTACCCAGCCCGGGAGGGCTACACCTTC CASSETPGYPAREGYTF
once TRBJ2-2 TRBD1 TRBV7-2 TGTGCCAGCAGCTTAAAGACAGGGGGGTTCTCCGGGGAGCTGTTTTTT CASSLKTGGFSGELFF
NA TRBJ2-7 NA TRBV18 TGTGCCAGCTCATCTTACTCCTACGAGCAGTACTTC CASSSYSYEQYF
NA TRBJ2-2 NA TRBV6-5 TGTGCCAGCAGTTACTTTATAGCGGGGGAGCTGTTTTTT CASSYFIAGELFF
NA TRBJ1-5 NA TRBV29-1 TGCAGCGTTGGGGTGGGGGGCTTTCAGCCCCAGCATTTT CSVGVGGFQPQHF
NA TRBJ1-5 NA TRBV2 TGTGCCAGCAGTGAAGCGCCGGGTGGTGGCAATCAGCCCCAGCATTTT CASSEAPGGGNQPQHF
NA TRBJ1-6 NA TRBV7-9 TGTGCCACAGGGGTTGGGTATAATTCACCCCTCCACTTT CATGVGYNSPLHF
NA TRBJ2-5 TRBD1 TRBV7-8 TGTGCCAGCAGCTTGACAGGGGGGCAAGAGACCCAGTACTTC CASSLTGGQETQYF
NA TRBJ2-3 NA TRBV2 TGTGCCAGCAACCCAATATCAGATACGCAGTATTTT CASNPISDTQYF
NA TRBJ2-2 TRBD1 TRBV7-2 TGTGCCAGCAGCTTAAGGGACAGGGGGCTAGTCTCCGGGGAGCTGTTTTTT CASSLRDRGLVSGELFF
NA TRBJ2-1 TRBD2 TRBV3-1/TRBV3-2 TGTGCCAGCAGCCAAGATCTCCGACTAGCGGACTACAATGAGCAGTTCTTC CASSQDLRLADYNEQFF
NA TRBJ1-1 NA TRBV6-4 TGTGCCAGCAGAGGGGGGCAGAACACTGAAGCTTTCTTT CASRGGQNTEAFF
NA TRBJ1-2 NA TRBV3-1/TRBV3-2 TGTGCCAGCAGCCCCATCCTGACGTCTAACTATGGCTACACCTTC CASSPILTSNYGYTF
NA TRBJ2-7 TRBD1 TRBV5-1 TGCGCCAGCAGCACACGGACAGGGAGCGAGCAGTACTTC CASSTRTGSEQYF
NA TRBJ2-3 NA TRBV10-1 TGCGCCATCCCCCGGGACACTCGAAATAGCACAGATACGCAGTATTTT CAIPRDTRNSTDTQYF
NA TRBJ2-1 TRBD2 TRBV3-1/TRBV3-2 TGTGCCAGCAGCCAAGCTAGCGGGAGTCCCTACAATGAGCAGTTCTTC CASSQASGSPYNEQFF